Each of the 26 T cell receptor beta chains below was sequenced from the same sample in a study of cytomegalovirus exposure and HLA in healthy donors. The PCR contained 60 Vbeta and 13 Jbeta primers. Using immunoSEQ multiplex PCR, the repertoire was profiled, and TCRdb retains in-frame clones only, with some absent. This table has approximately 100,000 clones, about 80% appearing once. The sample taken for sequencing was PBMCs. The receptor set was obtained from a female donor in good health and CMV-seropositive.

The chain joins TRBV19 to TRBJ2-1; TRBD2 matches 8 bases. Trimming took 4 bases from V and 0 from J; bases not matched to a gene: 17. CDR1 and CDR2 (germline): LNHDA, SQIVND (reference sequence). The CDR3 loop spans 20 amino acids. The CDR3 DNA reads TGTGCCAGTAGTACCTCCAGGGGACTAGTGCTCCCCAGCTCCTACAATGAGCAGTTCTTC. Protein sequence: CASSTSRGLVLPSSYNEQFF.

The gene calls are TRBV6-1 and TRBJ1-6, with D tentatively TRBD1 (5 bases). CDR1 MNHNS and CDR2 SASEGT come from the germline V gene. The CDR3 spans 14 residues. Between the trimmed V and J ends, which lost 3 bases and 11 bases, there was a span of 14 bases. CDR3 region: CASSDGAVSTPLHF. The CDR3 DNA follows: TGTGCCAGCAGTGATGGGGCAGTCTCCACACCCCTCCACTTT.

This clone was detected only once. The same CDR3 arises from other DNA sequences in this sample as well. The chain couples TRBV18 to TRBJ2-1; D is undetermined. Germline CDR1 reads KGHSH; CDR2 reads LQKENI. V dropped 3 bases and J dropped 0 bases, with 12 bases sitting between them. This CDR3 comprises 16 residues. DNA of the CDR3: TGTGCCAGCTCACCGCCCCTAGGCAGCTCCTACAATGAGCAGTTCTTC. The encoded protein is CASSPPLGSSYNEQFF.

This clone was counted once. The chain employs TRBV7-2 and TRBJ1-4; TRBD1 aligns across 11 bases. The germline CDR1 and CDR2 sequences are SGHTA and FQGNSA. The V segment lost 5 bases and the J segment 5 bases; nucleotides outside the gene matches: 1. The CDR3 contains 14 residues. The CDR3, as DNA: TGTGCCAGCAGCCGGGACAGGGGGAATGAAAAACTGTTTTTT. Protein sequence: CASSRDRGNEKLFF.

The rearrangement links TRBV11-2 to TRBJ2-1, with TRBD2 matching over 8 bases. The length of the CDR3 is 15 residues. Losses at the gene ends were 6 bases for V and 0 bases for J; bases not matched to a gene: 4. The germline CDR1 and CDR2 sequences are SGHAT and FQNNGV. DNA of the CDR3: TGTGCCAGCAGTAGCGGGGTTAGCTCCTACAATGAGCAGTTCTTC. Amino acid sequence: CASSSGVSSYNEQFF.

The chain has TRBV5-1 and TRBJ1-2; 10 bases are shared with TRBD1. V lost 5 bases, J lost 8 bases, and 6 bases stayed unmatched. The CDR3 loop spans 13 amino acids. The germline V gene has CDR1 SGHRS and CDR2 YFSETQ. The CDR3 DNA reads TGCGCCAGCAGGTTCGGGACAGGGGAAGGCTACACCTTC. Translation: CASRFGTGEGYTF.

The V call is TRBV5-5, the J call TRBJ1-1; TRBD1 matches at 9 bases. The trim removed 2 bases at V and 11 bases at J, leaving 4 bases unmatched. The CDR3 is 12 residues long. Germline V CDR1 and CDR2: SGHKS, YYEKEE (reference sequence). The CDR3 here is CASSLGTGRAFF. The DNA of the CDR3 is TGTGCCAGCAGCTTAGGGACAGGGAGGGCTTTCTTT.

This chain uses TRBV7-2 with TRBJ2-2, with TRBD2 matching 8 bases. The V segment lost 3 bases and the J segment 1 base; nucleotides outside the gene matches: 1. Germline values: CDR1 SGHTA, CDR2 FQGNSA. The CDR3 has 15 residues. CDR3 residues: CASSFTSGNTGELFF. CDR3 DNA sequence: TGTGCCAGCAGCTTTACTAGCGGGAACACCGGGGAGCTGTTTTTT.

V is TRBV7-6 and J is TRBJ1-5; TRBD1 agrees at 9 bases. The CDR3 runs 12 residues. J gave up 5 bases and V 11 bases, and 4 bases lay outside the gene matches. Germline assignment: CDR1 SGHVS and CDR2 FNYEAQ. CDR3 region: CAGRTGDQPQHF. CDR3 DNA sequence: TGTGCCGGAAGGACAGGGGATCAGCCCCAGCATTTT.

The genes are TRBV15 and TRBJ2-3, with D tentatively TRBD2 (6 bases). This CDR3 is 14 amino acids long. In germline, CDR1 is LNHNV, CDR2 YYDKDF (reference sequence). Trimming left V 5 bases short and J 4 bases short, with 13 bases between. In DNA, the CDR3 is TGTGCCACCAGCGGCCGGGACTCCCCAGATACGCAGTATTTT. Amino acids: CATSGRDSPDTQYF. The variable domain in full, completed from reference TRBV15 and TRBJ2-3, reads DAMVIQNPRYQVTQFGKPVTLSCSQTLNHNVMYWYQQKSSQAPKLLFHYYDKDFNNEADTPDNFQSRRPNTSFCFLDIRSPGLGDTAMYLCATSGRDSPDTQYFGPGTRLTVL.

V and J are TRBV6-6 and TRBJ2-6; possible D gene TRBD1, 5 bases. Trimming shortened V by 2 bases and J by 4 bases, and 12 bases separated the two germline ends. The CDR3 is made up of 16 amino acids. The V gene's germline CDR1 is MNHNY and CDR2 SVGAGI (reference sequence). CDR3 DNA sequence: TGTGCCAGCAGTTACCCGGCAGGGCCCGGGGCCAACGTCCTGACTTTC. This translates into CASSYPAGPGANVLTF.

This sequence joins TRBV29-1 and TRBJ1-1; the D gene is possibly TRBD1 (6 bases). The germline V gene has CDR1 SQVTM and CDR2 ANQGSEA. The V end was cut by 2 bases, the J end by 3 bases, with 13 bases between. This CDR3 spans 14 amino acids. The CDR3 protein is CSVERQGRDTEAFF. The CDR3 DNA reads TGCAGCGTTGAAAGGCAGGGGAGGGACACTGAAGCTTTCTTT. Drawing the rest from reference TRBV29-1 and TRBJ1-1, the complete variable domain is SAVISQKPSRDICQRGTSLTIQCQVDSQVTMMFWYRQQPGQSLTLIATANQGSEATYESGFVIDKFPISRPNLTFSTLTVSNMSPEDSSIYLCSVERQGRDTEAFFGQGTRLTVV.

This clone was seen a single time. This sequence joins TRBV5-1 and TRBJ2-1; 8 bases are shared with TRBD1. The V and J ends lost 3 bases and 2 bases, in that order; junction bases with no gene match: 4. This CDR3 is 15 amino acids long. Looked up from germline, CDR1 is SGHRS and CDR2 is YFSETQ. The CDR3 region is CASSSQGATYNEQFF. In DNA form, the CDR3 reads TGCGCCAGCAGCTCCCAGGGGGCGACCTACAATGAGCAGTTCTTC.

This sequence joins TRBV18 and TRBJ2-3; 9 positions agree with TRBD2. The CDR3 extends over 16 amino acids. V lost 3 bases to trimming and J lost 6 bases; unmatched junction nucleotides: 10. From germline, CDR1 is KGHSH and CDR2 LQKENI. Here the CDR3 DNA reads TGTGCCAGCTCACCGTTGGTAGCGGGAGACCTGGATACGCAGTATTTT. Translation: CASSPLVAGDLDTQYF.

The chain's CDR3 is CASSDQQGGFGYTF. For the CDR3, the DNA is TGTGCCAGTAGCGATCAACAGGGGGGATTTGGCTACACCTTC. V and J are TRBV19 and TRBJ1-2; 8 nucleotides line up with TRBD1. The V and J ends lost 6 bases and 7 bases, in that order; junction bases with no gene match: 10. The CDR3 spans 14 residues. From germline, CDR1 is LNHDA and CDR2 SQIVND (reference sequence).

This clone was picked up one time. The chain is built from TRBV19 and TRBJ1-6, with a weak D call TRBD1 (6 bases). Germline assignment: CDR1 LNHDA and CDR2 SQIVND (reference sequence). There are 15 residues in the CDR3. Trimming removed 9 bases at V and 10 bases at J, with 22 bases between. The CDR3 bases are TGTGCCAGCTCTCCAGGGGTACACCTAGGATCACCCCTCCACTTT. This codes for CASSPGVHLGSPLHF.

The rearrangement links TRBV29-1 to TRBJ1-2; D is uncertain. Trimming pared 3 bases from V and 0 bases from J, leaving 8 bases between. The germline CDR1 and CDR2 sequences are SQVTM and ANQGSEA. The CDR3 runs 13 residues. CDR3 amino acids: CSVDTRSNYGYTF. In nucleotides, the CDR3 is TGCAGCGTTGACACGAGATCTAACTATGGCTACACCTTC.

This rearrangement joins TRBV30 to TRBJ2-7; D perhaps matches TRBD1 (6 bases). CDR1 and CDR2 (germline): GTSNPN, SVGIG (reference sequence). V was trimmed by 5 bases and J by 3 bases, leaving 17 bases between them. CDR3 length: 14 amino acids. The CDR3 loop is CAWGKGTLNYEQYF. CDR3 DNA: TGTGCCTGGGGCAAAGGGACACTCAACTACGAGCAGTACTTC.

This clone was counted at least ten times. CDR3 region: CASSSGQGAAYEQYF. The CDR3 bases are TGTGCCAGCAGTTCTGGACAGGGGGCCGCCTACGAGCAGTACTTC. The chain uses TRBV13 and TRBJ2-7, with 11 bases that match TRBD1. This CDR3 is built from 15 residues. CDR1 is PRHDT and CDR2 is FYEKMQ in the germline V gene (reference sequence). Trimming removed 6 bases from V and 2 bases from J; junction bases left unmatched: 6.

The chain links TRBV10-2 to TRBJ2-1; 16 bases are shared with TRBD2. Trimming took 6 bases from V and 6 from J; bases not matched to a gene: 5. Germline V lookup: CDR1 WSHSY, CDR2 SAAADI. This CDR3 is 16 amino acids long. Here the CDR3 reads CASRGLAGGVGNEQFF. Here the CDR3 DNA reads TGCGCCAGCAGGGGACTAGCGGGGGGGGTGGGCAATGAGCAGTTCTTC.

The chain couples TRBV6-5 to TRBJ1-1; perhaps TRBD1 as D (5 bases). V dropped 8 bases and J dropped 11 bases, with 21 bases sitting between them. The CDR3 totals 13 residues. Germline V lookup: CDR1 MNHEY, CDR2 SVGAGI. The CDR3 DNA is TGTGCCAGCCTAAGGGAAGGGGCGAAGGCGGCTTTCTTT. It specifies CASLREGAKAAFF.

The chain uses TRBV7-9 and TRBJ2-4; 8 nucleotides match TRBD1. Germline assignment: CDR1 SEHNR and CDR2 FQNEAQ (reference sequence). V lost 3 bases, J lost 4 bases, and 5 bases stayed unmatched. The CDR3 is 15 residues long. The DNA for the CDR3 is TGTGCCAGCAGCTTGGAACGACAGGGGAAAAACATTCAGTACTTC. It encodes CASSLERQGKNIQYF.

The chain uses TRBV25-1 and TRBJ2-1; TRBD1 matches at 10 bases. The germline gives CDR1 MGHDK, CDR2 SYGVNS. The CDR3 length is 17 residues. The junction had 9 bases not matched to a gene; V was cut back by 6 bases and J by 1 base. CDR3 amino acids: CASSPWDRGRSYNEQFF. The CDR3 region has the DNA TGTGCCAGCAGCCCGTGGGACAGGGGTCGATCCTACAATGAGCAGTTCTTC.

The chain recombines TRBV5-1 with TRBJ2-7; 10 nucleotides align to TRBD1. Germline CDR1 SGHRS, CDR2 YFSETQ. The CDR3 length is 16 residues. V lost 4 bases to trimming and J lost 7 bases; unmatched junction nucleotides: 14. Here the CDR3 reads CASSPDGTGDLGEQYF. CDR3 bases: TGCGCCAGCAGCCCGGATGGGACAGGGGATCTGGGAGAGCAGTACTTC.

The V and J genes are TRBV7-2 and TRBJ1-3; 8 nucleotides align to TRBD1. From germline, CDR1 is SGHTA and CDR2 FQGNSA. J gave up 2 bases and V 3 bases, and 3 bases lay outside the gene matches. The CDR3 loop spans 15 amino acids. CDR3 loop: CASSLGQAAGNTIYF. As DNA, the CDR3 is TGTGCCAGCAGCTTGGGACAGGCGGCTGGAAACACCATATATTTT.

The chain has TRBV7-7 and TRBJ2-5; TRBD2 aligns across 7 bases. Germline loops: CDR1 SSHAT, CDR2 FNYEAQ (reference sequence). This CDR3 comprises 15 residues. CDR3 in amino acids: CASRRGTGVKETQYF. DNA for the CDR3: TGTGCTAGCCGGCGGGGGACGGGAGTAAAGGAGACCCAGTACTTC.